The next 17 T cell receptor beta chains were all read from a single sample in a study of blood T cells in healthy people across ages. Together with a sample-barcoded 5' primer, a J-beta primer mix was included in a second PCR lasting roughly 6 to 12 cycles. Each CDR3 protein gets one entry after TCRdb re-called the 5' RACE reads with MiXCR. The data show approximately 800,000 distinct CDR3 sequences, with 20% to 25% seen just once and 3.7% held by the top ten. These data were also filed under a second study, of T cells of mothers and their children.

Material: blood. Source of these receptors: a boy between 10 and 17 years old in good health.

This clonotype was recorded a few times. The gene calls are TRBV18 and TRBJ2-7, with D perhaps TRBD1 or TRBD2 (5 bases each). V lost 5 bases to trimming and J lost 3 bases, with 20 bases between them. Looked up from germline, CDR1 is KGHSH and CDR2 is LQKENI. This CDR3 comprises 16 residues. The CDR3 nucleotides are TGTGCCAGCTCAGGCCGGGGCACAGAGAGGGACTACGAGCAGTACTTC. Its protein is CASSGRGTERDYEQYF.

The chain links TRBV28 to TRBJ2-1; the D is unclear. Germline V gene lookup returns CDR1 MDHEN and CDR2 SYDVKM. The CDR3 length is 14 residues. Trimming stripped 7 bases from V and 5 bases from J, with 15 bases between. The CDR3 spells CASMAPPADNEQFF. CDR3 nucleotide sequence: TGTGCCAGCATGGCTCCCCCGGCGGACAATGAGCAGTTCTTC.

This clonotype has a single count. CDR3 protein: CASSQPGRGDGYTF. CDR3 DNA sequence: TGCGCCAGCAGCCAACCGGGCAGGGGAGATGGCTACACCTTC. This chain connects TRBV4-1 to TRBJ1-2, with D tentatively TRBD1 (6 bases). Germline V gene data show CDR1 as MGHRA and CDR2 as YSYEKL. This CDR3 is 14 amino acids long. The germline V and J ends were trimmed by 2 bases and 6 bases, with 13 bases remaining between them.

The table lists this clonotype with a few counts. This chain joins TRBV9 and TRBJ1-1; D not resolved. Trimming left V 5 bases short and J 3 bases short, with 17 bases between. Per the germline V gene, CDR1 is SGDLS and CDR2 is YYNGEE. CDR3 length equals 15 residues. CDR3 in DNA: TGTGCCAGCAGTCTTAGTTTGGGCGGGGACACTGAAGCTTTCTTT. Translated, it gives CASSLSLGGDTEAFF.

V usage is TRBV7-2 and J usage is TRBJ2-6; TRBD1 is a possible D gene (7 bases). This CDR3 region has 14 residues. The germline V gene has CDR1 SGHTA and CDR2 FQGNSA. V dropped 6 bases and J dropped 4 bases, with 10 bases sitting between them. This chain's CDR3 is CASSSGGGANVLTF. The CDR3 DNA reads TGTGCCAGCAGTTCAGGGGGGGGGGCCAACGTCCTGACTTTC.

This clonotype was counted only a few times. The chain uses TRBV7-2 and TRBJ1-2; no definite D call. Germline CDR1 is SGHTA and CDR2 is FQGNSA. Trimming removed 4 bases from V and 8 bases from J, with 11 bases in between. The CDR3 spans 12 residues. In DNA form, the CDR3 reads TGTGCCAGCAGCTCGGGTCCTGGGGGCTACACCTTC. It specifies CASSSGPGGYTF. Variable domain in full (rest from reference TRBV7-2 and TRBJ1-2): GAGVSQSPSNKVTEKGKDVELRCDPISGHTALYWYRQSLGQGLEFLIYFQGNSAPDKSGLPSDRFSAERTGGSVSTLTIQRTQQEDSAVYLCASSSGPGGYTFGSGTRLTVV.

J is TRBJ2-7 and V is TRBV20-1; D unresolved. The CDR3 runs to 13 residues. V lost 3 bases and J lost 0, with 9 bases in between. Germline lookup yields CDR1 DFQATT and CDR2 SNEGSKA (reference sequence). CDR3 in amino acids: CSASTIRSYEQYF. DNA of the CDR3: TGCAGTGCTAGCACTATCCGCTCCTACGAGCAGTACTTC.

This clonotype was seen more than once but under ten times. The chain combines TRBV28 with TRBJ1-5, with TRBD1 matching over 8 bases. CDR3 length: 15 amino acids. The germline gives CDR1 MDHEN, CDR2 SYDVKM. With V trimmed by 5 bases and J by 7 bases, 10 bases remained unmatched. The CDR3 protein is CASSPRTGMDQPQHF. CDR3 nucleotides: TGTGCCAGCAGTCCTCGGACAGGGATGGACCAGCCCCAGCATTTT.

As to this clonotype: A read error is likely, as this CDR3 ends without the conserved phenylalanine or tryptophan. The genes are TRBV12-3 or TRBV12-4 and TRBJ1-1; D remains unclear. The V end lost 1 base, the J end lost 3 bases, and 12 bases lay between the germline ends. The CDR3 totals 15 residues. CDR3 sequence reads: CASSLGHIPHTEAFL. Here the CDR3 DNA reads TGTGCCAGCAGTTTAGGACACATCCCGCACACTGAAGCTTTCCTT.

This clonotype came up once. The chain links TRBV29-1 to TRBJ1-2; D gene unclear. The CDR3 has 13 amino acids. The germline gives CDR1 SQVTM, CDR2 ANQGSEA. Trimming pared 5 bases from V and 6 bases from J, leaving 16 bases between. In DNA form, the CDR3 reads TGCAGCGTTTATAAGGGATTAGAAGATGGCTACACCTTC. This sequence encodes CSVYKGLEDGYTF.

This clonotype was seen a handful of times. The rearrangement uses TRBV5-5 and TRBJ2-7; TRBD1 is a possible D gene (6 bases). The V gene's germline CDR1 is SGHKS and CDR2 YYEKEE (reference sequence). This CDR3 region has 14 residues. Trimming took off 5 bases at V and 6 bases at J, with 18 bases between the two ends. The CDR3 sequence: CASSTSTGTPEQYF. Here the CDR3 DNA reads TGTGCCAGCAGTACTTCAACAGGGACCCCCGAGCAGTACTTC.

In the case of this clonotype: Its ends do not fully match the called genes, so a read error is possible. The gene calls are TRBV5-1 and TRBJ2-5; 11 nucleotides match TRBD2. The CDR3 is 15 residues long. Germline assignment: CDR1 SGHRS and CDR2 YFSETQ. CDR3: CASSLGGLADPPAAF. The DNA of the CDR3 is TGCGCCAGCAGCTTGGGGGGACTAGCGGACCCCCCGGCCGCCTTC.

CDR3 DNA sequence: TGTGCCAGCAGCTCCCCAGACAGGGTTCGGGAGACCCAGTACTTC. As protein: CASSSPDRVRETQYF. V usage is TRBV7-9 and J usage is TRBJ2-5, with 7 bases fitting TRBD1. The CDR3 is made up of 15 amino acids. V shed 4 bases and J 5 bases; nucleotides not matched to a gene: 10. Germline V lookup: CDR1 SEHNR, CDR2 FQNEAQ (reference sequence).

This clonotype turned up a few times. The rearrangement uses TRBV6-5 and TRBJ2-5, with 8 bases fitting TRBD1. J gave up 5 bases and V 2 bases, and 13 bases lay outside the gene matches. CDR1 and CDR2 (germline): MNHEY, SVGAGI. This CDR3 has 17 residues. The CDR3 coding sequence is TGTGCCAGCAGTTACCAGCTTGGACAGGGCCGTGGGGAGACCCAGTACTTC. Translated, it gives CASSYQLGQGRGETQYF.

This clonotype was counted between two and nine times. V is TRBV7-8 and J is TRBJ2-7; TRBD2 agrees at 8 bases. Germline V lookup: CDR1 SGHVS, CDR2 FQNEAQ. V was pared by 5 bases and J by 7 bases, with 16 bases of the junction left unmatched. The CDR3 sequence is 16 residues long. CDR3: CASSGDGRGEFEEQYF. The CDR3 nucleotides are TGTGCCAGCAGCGGAGACGGGCGGGGGGAATTCGAGGAGCAGTACTTC.

The CDR3 reads CASSPGGRAEAFF. In DNA, the CDR3 is TGTGCCAGCAGCCCCGGAGGAAGGGCTGAAGCTTTCTTT. The V call is TRBV12-3 or TRBV12-4, the J call TRBJ1-1; D gene unclear. The CDR3 consists of 13 residues. V was pared by 6 bases and J by 6 bases, with 14 bases between.

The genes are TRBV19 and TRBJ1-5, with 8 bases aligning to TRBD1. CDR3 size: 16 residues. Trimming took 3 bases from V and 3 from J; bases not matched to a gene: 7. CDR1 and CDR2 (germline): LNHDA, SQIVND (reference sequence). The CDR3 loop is CASSISQGAFNQPQHF. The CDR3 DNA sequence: TGTGCCAGTAGTATTTCGCAGGGGGCATTCAATCAGCCCCAGCATTTT.